This TCR beta chain was identified in a study of blood T cell repertoires in COVID-19. Per the original methods: Estimation of nucleated cell counts was performed using reference gene primer amplification. The protocol was immunoSEQ multiplex PCR, while the TCRdb copy is restricted to in-frame clones and leaves out a portion. V, J and clone size are taken as reported in that table, and D and trimming were inferred from the DNA itself. The sample consists of 240,000 or so clones, around 83% of them appearing once. The V gene's germline CDR1 is SEHNR and CDR2 FQNEAQ (reference sequence). Trimming shortened V by 0 bases and J by 10 bases, and 9 bases separated the two germline ends. This CDR3 is built from 12 residues.

Sequenced input: peripheral blood. The TCR was taken from a woman in her sixties with active or convalescent COVID-19. V and J are TRBV7-9 and TRBJ1-1, with a possible D match to TRBD1 (5 bases). The CDR3 DNA sequence: TGTGCCAGCAGCTTAGCGTGGCAGGGAGCTTTCTTT. Its translation is CASSLAWQGAFF.